Listed below are T cell receptor beta chains from one sample, sequenced in a study of blood T cell repertoires in COVID-19. Sequencing was performed with immunoSEQ multiplex PCR; in TCRdb, only in-frame clones are kept and a portion is missing. The sample gives some 180,000 clones, roughly nine tenths of which show up once; around 20% is in the top ten. The source material was peripheral blood. The source is a man aged 70-80 years with active or convalescent COVID-19. CDR3s include the opening cysteine and the closing phenylalanine or tryptophan.

TRBV2 CASSEQGLAKNIQYF
TRBV7-9 CASTQGRGMTNEKLFF
TRBV5-5 CASSPLGTDTQYF
TRBV15 CATSRTPGTGAEGANVLTF
TRBV28 CASRKTGGVRWVGEETQYF
TRBV5-1 CASSFQAGRAYEQYF
TRBV6-5 CASNGRRVNYGYTF
TRBV5-1 CASSSTGIRPTDTQYF
TRBV6-5 CASCQAPSGANVLTF
TRBV7-6 CASSLVTGTGLKLFF
TRBV28 CATQGGNQPQHF
TRBV19 CASSTRRTGGNGYTF
TRBV6-6 CASSYSGPSGSYEQYF
TRBV15 CATSRDSGYGYTF
TRBV18 CASSAPSVRPGEKLFF
TRBV15 CATSRDQRRAFF
TRBV28 CASRVPGSYYNEQFF
TRBV5-1 CASNWGDSNSYEQYF
TRBV19 CASSISSIGANEKLFF
TRBV3-1/TRBV3-2 CASSRGTGLGETQYF
TRBV19 CASSILDRGDEQYF
TRBV11-2 CASSPYYEQYF
TRBV20-1 CSASQGAIYSEAFF
TRBV2 CASSEEEGQQETQYF
TRBV7-9 CASRRGGLAQETQYF
TRBV19 CASSPGGSGADTQYF
TRBV18 CASSPLRGQGFRANEQFF
TRBV11-2 CASSFRLAEETQYF
TRBV29-1 CSVVGLASVTDTQYF
TRBV24-1 CATSGPGLQAFF
TRBV7-9 CASSYSHLQETQYF
TRBV4-3 CASSSRYAQGSTGELFF
TRBV15 CATSRDGPWEKLFF
TRBV12-3/TRBV12-4 CASTGTGYGYTF
TRBV27 CASSPTSGGPLNTGELFF
TRBV19 CASSIVPGQIKETQYF
TRBV10-2 CASRPGTATTDTQYF
TRBV29-1 CSVNGGGTEAFF
TRBV9 CASGRLGVYGYTF
TRBV5-1 CASSPGTGNEKLFF
TRBV6-2/TRBV6-3 CASSYGSGESYEQYF
TRBV19 CASSIQGADTQYF
TRBV10-3 CAISDWGQGSSPLHF
TRBV4-1 CASSQERGNTEAFF